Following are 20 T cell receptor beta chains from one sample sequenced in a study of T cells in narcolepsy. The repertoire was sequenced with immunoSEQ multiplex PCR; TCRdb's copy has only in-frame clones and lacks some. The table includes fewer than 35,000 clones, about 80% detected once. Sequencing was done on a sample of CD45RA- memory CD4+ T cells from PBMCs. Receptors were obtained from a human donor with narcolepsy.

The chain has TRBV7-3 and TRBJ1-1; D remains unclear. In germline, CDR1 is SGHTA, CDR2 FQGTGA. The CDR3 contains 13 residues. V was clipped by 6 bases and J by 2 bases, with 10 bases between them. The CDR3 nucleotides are TGTGCCAGCAGTCCCTACCTTAACACTGAAGCTTTCTTT. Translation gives CASSPYLNTEAFF.

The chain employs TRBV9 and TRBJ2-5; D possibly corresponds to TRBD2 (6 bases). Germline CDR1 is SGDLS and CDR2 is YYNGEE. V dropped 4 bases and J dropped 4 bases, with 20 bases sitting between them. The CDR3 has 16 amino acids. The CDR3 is CASSSLAERAAETQYF. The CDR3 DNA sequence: TGTGCCAGCAGCTCCCTCGCCGAGCGGGCAGCAGAGACCCAGTACTTC.

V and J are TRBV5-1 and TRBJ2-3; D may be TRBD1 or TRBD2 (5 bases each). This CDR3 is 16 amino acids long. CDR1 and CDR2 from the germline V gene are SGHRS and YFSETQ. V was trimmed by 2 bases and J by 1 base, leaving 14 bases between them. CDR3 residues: CASSFRTQGGTDTQYF. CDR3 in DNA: TGCGCCAGCAGCTTCCGTACTCAGGGAGGCACAGATACGCAGTATTTT. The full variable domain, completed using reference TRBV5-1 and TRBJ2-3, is KAGVTQTPRYLIKTRGQQVTLSCSPISGHRSVSWYQQTPGQGLQFLFEYFSETQRNKGNFPGRFSGRQFSNSRSEMNVSTLELGDSALYLCASSFRTQGGTDTQYFGPGTRLTVL.

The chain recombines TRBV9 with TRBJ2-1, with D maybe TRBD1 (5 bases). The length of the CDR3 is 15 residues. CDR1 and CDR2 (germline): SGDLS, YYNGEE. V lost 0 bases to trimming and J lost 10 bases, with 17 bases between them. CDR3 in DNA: TGTGCCAGCAGCGTAGTCGCCATTGATTCAGGGGAGCAGTTCTTC. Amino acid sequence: CASSVVAIDSGEQFF.

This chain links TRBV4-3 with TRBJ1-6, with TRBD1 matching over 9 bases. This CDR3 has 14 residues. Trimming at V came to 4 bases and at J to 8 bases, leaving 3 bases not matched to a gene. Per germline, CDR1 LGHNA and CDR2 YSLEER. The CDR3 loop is CASSPGTGHSPLHF. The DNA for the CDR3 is TGCGCCAGCAGCCCAGGGACAGGGCATTCACCCCTCCACTTT.

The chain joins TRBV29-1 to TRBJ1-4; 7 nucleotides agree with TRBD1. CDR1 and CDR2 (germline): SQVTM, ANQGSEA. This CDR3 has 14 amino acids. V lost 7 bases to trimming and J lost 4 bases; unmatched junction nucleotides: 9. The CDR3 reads CSAAETGFNEKLFF. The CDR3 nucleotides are TGCAGCGCCGCTGAGACAGGGTTTAATGAAAAACTGTTTTTT.

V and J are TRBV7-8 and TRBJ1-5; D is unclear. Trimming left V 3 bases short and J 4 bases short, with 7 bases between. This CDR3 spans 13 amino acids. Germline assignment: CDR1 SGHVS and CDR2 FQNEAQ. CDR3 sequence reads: CASSFQENQPQHF. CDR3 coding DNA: TGTGCCAGCAGCTTTCAGGAGAATCAGCCCCAGCATTTT.

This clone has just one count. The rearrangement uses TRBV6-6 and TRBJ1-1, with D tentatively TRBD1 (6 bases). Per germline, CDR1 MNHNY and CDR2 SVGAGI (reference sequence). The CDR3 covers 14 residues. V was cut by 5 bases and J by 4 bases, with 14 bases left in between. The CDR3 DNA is TGTGCCAGCAGTCCCAGGGGTCCCGGCACTGAAGCTTTCTTT. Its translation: CASSPRGPGTEAFF.

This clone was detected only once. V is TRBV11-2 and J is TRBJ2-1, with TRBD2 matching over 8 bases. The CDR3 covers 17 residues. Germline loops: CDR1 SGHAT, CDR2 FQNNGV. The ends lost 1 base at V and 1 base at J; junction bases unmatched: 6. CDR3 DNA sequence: TGTGCCAGCAGCTTAGGCCCGGGACTAGGGTCCTACAATGAGCAGTTCTTC. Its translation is CASSLGPGLGSYNEQFF.

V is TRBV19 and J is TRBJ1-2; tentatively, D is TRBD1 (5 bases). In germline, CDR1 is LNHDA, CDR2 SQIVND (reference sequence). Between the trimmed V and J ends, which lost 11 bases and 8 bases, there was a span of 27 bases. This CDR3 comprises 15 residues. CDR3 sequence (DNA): TGTGCCGCAGTAGGGGTCAGGACGGCGGATAGCGGCTACACCTTC. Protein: CAAVGVRTADSGYTF.

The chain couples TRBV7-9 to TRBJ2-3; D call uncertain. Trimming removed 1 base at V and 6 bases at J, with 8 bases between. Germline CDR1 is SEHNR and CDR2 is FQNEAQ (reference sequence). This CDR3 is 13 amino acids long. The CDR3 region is CASSLGAQDTQYF. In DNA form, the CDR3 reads TGTGCCAGCAGCTTAGGGGCCCAGGATACGCAGTATTTT.

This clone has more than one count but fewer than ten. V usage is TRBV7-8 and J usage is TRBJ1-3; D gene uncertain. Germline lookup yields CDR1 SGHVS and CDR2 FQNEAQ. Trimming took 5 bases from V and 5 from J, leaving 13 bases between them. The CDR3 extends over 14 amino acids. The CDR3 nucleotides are TGTGCCAGCAGCGCCAGTCGGGGTAGAAACACCATATATTTT. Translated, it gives CASSASRGRNTIYF.

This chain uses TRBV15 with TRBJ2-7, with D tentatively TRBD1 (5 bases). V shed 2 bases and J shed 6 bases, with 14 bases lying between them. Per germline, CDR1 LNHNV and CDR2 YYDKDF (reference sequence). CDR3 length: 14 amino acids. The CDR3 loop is CATSRQGGSGEQYF. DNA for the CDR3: TGTGCCACCAGCAGACAGGGTGGTTCCGGCGAGCAGTACTTC.

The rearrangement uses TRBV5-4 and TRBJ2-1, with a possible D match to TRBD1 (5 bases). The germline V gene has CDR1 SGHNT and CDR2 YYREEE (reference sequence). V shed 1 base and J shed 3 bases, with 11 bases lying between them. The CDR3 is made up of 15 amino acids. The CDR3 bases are TGTGCCAGCAGCTTGCAGGCAGGGTTCTACAATGAGCAGTTCTTC. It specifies CASSLQAGFYNEQFF.

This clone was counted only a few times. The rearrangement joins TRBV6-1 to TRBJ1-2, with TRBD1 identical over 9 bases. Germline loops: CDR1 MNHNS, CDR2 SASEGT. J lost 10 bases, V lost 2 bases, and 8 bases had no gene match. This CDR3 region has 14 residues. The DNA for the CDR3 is TGTGCCAGCAGTGAATGGGGGGGGACAGGGACCTACACCTTC. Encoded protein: CASSEWGGTGTYTF.

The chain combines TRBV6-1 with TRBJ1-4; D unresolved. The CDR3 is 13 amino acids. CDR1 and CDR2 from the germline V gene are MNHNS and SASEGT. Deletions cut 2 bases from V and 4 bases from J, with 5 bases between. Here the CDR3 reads CASSEYLNEKLFF. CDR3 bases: TGTGCCAGCAGTGAATATCTTAATGAAAAACTGTTTTTT.

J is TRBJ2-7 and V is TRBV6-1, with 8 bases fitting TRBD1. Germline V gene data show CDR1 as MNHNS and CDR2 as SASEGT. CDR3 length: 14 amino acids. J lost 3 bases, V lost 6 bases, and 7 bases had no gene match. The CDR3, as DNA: TGTGCCAGCAGGGGGGGACAGGTGTACTACGAGCAGTACGTC. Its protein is CASRGGQVYYEQYV.

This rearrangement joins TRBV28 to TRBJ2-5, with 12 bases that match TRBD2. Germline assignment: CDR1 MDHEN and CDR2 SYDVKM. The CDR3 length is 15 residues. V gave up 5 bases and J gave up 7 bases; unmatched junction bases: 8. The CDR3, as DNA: TGTGCCAGCAGTACTAGCGGGGGGCCCAGAGGGACCCAGTACTTC. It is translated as CASSTSGGPRGTQYF. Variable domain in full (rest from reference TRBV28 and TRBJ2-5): DVKVTQSSRYLVKRTGEKVFLECVQDMDHENMFWYRQDPGLGLRLIYFSYDVKMKEKGDIPEGYSVSREKKERFSLILESASTNQTSMYLCASSTSGGPRGTQYFGPGTRLLVL.

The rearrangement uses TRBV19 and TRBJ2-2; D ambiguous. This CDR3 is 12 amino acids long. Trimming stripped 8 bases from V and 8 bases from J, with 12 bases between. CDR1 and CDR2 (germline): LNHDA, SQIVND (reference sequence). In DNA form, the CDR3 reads TGTGCCAGTTCCAGGATCGGAGGGGAGCTGTTTTTT. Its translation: CASSRIGGELFF.

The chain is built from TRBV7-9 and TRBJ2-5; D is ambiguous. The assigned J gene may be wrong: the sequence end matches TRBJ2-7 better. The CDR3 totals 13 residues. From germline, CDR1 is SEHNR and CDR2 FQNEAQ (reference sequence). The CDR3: CASSLLNSYEQYF. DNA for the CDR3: TGTGCCAGCAGCTTATTAAACTCCTACGAGCAGTACTTC.